These 10 T cell receptor beta chains share one sample of origin, sequenced in a study of vaccination effects on CD4 cells after COVID-19. After expansion with viral peptide pools in the ViraFEST assay, antigen-specific CD4+ T cells were sequenced. Cells that had been cultured for nine to eleven days were the source of isolated CD4+ T cells. Participants each got two BNT162b2 or mRNA-1273 vaccine doses. Assay: immunoSEQ multiplex PCR; the TCRdb copy retains only in-frame clones and omits some. The table shows about 69,000 clones, with roughly three quarters occurring only once. No antigen has been assigned to these receptors. The sequenced sample was CD4+ T cells from PBMCs cultured with HCoV-OC43 spike peptides, obtained after COVID-19 vaccination. Subset here: HCoV-OC43 spike overlapping peptide pool stimulation. The receptors stem from a human donor who received a COVID-19 vaccine.

J is TRBJ2-6 and V is TRBV5-8, with a possible D match to TRBD1 (6 bases). V shed 2 bases and J shed 4 bases, with 10 bases lying between them. The germline V gene has CDR1 SGHTS and CDR2 YDEGEE. The CDR3 consists of 15 residues. CDR3 loop: CASSFLGAGANVLTF. The CDR3 coding sequence is TGTGCCAGCAGCTTCTTGGGGGCCGGGGCCAACGTCCTGACTTTC.

The chain has TRBV5-4 and TRBJ2-1; 8 bases are shared with TRBD2. CDR1 and CDR2 (germline): SGHNT, YYREEE (reference sequence). CDR3 length: 15 residues. J was trimmed by 10 bases and V by 5 bases; bases with no gene match: 14. The CDR3 loop reads CASSSGGGNSLEQFF. The CDR3 DNA sequence: TGTGCCAGCAGTTCCGGGGGGGGGAATAGTTTGGAGCAGTTCTTC.

The chain joins TRBV19 to TRBJ2-7; weak D call: TRBD2 (7 bases). Trimming removed 2 bases at V and 6 bases at J, with 14 bases between. Germline CDR1 LNHDA, CDR2 SQIVND (reference sequence). The CDR3 consists of 14 residues. The CDR3 spells CASSITGASGEQYV. CDR3 in DNA: TGTGCCAGTAGTATAACGGGGGCTAGCGGCGAGCAGTACGTC.

This clone was detected only a few times. This chain joins TRBV3-1 (or the pseudogene TRBV3-2) and TRBJ1-1, with 8 bases fitting TRBD1. The ends lost 7 bases at V and 1 base at J; junction bases unmatched: 5. The CDR3 consists of 14 residues. Germline V gene sequence: CDR1 LGHDT, CDR2 YNNKEL (reference sequence). CDR3 bases: TGTGCCAGCATCGCAGGACAGGGGAACACTGAAGCTTTCTTT. Translated, it gives CASIAGQGNTEAFF.

CDR3 amino acids: CASSLMQGGGQETQYF. CDR3 nucleotides: TGCGCCAGCAGCTTGATGCAGGGCGGTGGGCAAGAGACCCAGTACTTC. This chain connects TRBV5-1 to TRBJ2-5, with D perhaps matching TRBD1 (5 bases). This CDR3 comprises 16 residues. Germline CDR1 reads SGHRS; CDR2 reads YFSETQ. V was clipped by 1 base and J by 2 bases, with 15 bases between them. The whole variable domain, filled in from reference TRBV5-1 and TRBJ2-5, reads KAGVTQTPRYLIKTRGQQVTLSCSPISGHRSVSWYQQTPGQGLQFLFEYFSETQRNKGNFPGRFSGRQFSNSRSEMNVSTLELGDSALYLCASSLMQGGGQETQYFGPGTRLLVL.

This chain joins TRBV5-4 and TRBJ2-3; 10 nucleotides agree with TRBD2. The CDR3 covers 15 residues. The germline V gene encodes CDR1 SGHNT and CDR2 YYREEE (reference sequence). V lost 2 bases and J lost 4; bases outside the gene matches: 4. The CDR3 region is CASSLRSGGADTQYF. CDR3 DNA: TGTGCCAGCAGCTTAAGGAGCGGGGGGGCAGATACGCAGTATTTT.

The rearrangement joins TRBV18 to TRBJ1-4; D is unclear. Between the trimmed V and J ends, which lost 6 bases and 8 bases, there was a span of 13 bases. CDR3 length: 13 amino acids. The germline gives CDR1 KGHSH, CDR2 LQKENI. CDR3 DNA: TGTGCCAGCTCCCAGCCGCCGCAGGAAAAACTGTTTTTT. Its translation: CASSQPPQEKLFF. Full variable domain (missing parts from reference TRBV18 and TRBJ1-4): NAGVMQNPRHLVRRRGQEARLRCSPMKGHSHVYWYRQLPEEGLKFMVYLQKENIIDESGMPKERFSAEFPKEGPSILRIQQVVRGDSAAYFCASSQPPQEKLFFGSGTQLSVL.

The chain couples TRBV9 to TRBJ2-3; 10 bases line up with TRBD1. V lost 1 base to trimming and J lost 3 bases; unmatched junction nucleotides: 5. Germline lookup yields CDR1 SGDLS and CDR2 YYNGEE. The CDR3 covers 16 residues. The CDR3 sequence: CASSVIGTGETDTQYF. CDR3 DNA sequence: TGTGCCAGCAGCGTAATAGGGACAGGGGAGACAGATACGCAGTATTTT.

The V and J genes are TRBV5-1 and TRBJ2-3; unclear D gene. This CDR3 spans 17 amino acids. The germline V and J ends were trimmed by 3 bases and 1 base, with 18 bases remaining between them. Germline CDR1 is SGHRS and CDR2 is YFSETQ. The CDR3 DNA reads as TGCGCCAGCAGCTCCAGTGCGCGATCGGACCGCACAGATACGCAGTATTTT. This sequence encodes CASSSSARSDRTDTQYF.

The chain carries TRBV11-2 and TRBJ1-2, with D possibly being TRBD1 (5 bases). Germline V gives CDR1 SGHAT, CDR2 FQNNGV. CDR3 length: 18 amino acids. Trimming left V 0 bases short and J 8 bases short, with 25 bases between. Here the CDR3 reads CASSLEFQIRGGLLGYTF. DNA of the CDR3: TGTGCCAGCAGCTTAGAGTTCCAGATTAGGGGAGGGTTGTTGGGCTACACCTTC. Combining the CDR3 with reference TRBV11-2 and TRBJ1-2 gives the whole variable domain EAGVAQSPRYKIIEKRQSVAFWCNPISGHATLYWYQQILGQGPKLLIQFQNNGVVDDSQLPKDRFSAERLKGVDSTLKIQPAKLEDSAVYLCASSLEFQIRGGLLGYTFGSGTRLTVV.